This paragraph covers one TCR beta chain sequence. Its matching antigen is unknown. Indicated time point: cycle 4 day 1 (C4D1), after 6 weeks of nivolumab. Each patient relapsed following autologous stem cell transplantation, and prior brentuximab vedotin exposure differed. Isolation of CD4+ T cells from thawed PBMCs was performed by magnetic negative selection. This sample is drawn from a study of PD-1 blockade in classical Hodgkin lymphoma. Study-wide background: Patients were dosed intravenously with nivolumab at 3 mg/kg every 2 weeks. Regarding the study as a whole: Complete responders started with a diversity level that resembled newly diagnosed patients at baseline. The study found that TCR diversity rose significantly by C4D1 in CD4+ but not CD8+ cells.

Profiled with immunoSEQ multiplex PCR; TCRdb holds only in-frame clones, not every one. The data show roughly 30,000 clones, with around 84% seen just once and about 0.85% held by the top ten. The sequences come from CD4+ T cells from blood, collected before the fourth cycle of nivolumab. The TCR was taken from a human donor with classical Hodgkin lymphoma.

CDR3 amino acids: CSARTETQYF. Here the CDR3 DNA reads TGCAGTGCTAGAACAGAGACCCAGTACTTC. The rearrangement links TRBV20-1 to TRBJ2-5; unclear D gene. Germline values: CDR1 DFQATT, CDR2 SNEGSKA (reference sequence). The CDR3 contains 10 residues. Trimming cost V 2 bases and J 4 bases, with 2 bases left between them.